This TCR beta chain is drawn from a study of regulatory T cells in long-lasting Graves disease. The CDR3 has 15 amino acids. CDR1 is GTSNPN, CDR2 SVGIG, per germline (reference sequence). V was trimmed by 0 bases and J by 4 bases, leaving 12 bases between them. As for this clonotype: Its matching antigen is unknown.

Study-wide findings and caveats: Possibly, accuracy suffered from the small sample size. Under persistent disease, TRBV28, TRBJ1-2 and TRBJ2-5 were used preferentially.

Time point noted: newly diagnosed GD, antithyroid drugs for less than 3 months. The TCR library was made from RNA that had been extracted from PBMCs in TRIzol. For TCR beta, libraries came from iRepertoire HTBI primers and Arm-PCR of CDR3 regions. From the multiplex PCR reads, TCRdb called clonotypes with MiXCR, one entry per CDR3 protein. The sample has about 440,000 distinct CDR3 sequences; about 16% are singletons. In addition, the sample was reused for a study of T cells in Graves' hyperthyroidism and ophthalmopathy.

V is TRBV30 and J is TRBJ2-2; D is perhaps TRBD2 (5 bases). The TCR originated in a woman in her twenties or thirties with Graves disease. The specimen was peripheral blood mononuclear cells (PBMCs), collected at new diagnosis, from a patient treated with antithyroid drugs. CDR3 bases: TGTGCCTGGAGTGTACGAGGGATCATCACCGGGGAGCTGTTTTTT. Amino acid sequence: CAWSVRGIITGELFF.